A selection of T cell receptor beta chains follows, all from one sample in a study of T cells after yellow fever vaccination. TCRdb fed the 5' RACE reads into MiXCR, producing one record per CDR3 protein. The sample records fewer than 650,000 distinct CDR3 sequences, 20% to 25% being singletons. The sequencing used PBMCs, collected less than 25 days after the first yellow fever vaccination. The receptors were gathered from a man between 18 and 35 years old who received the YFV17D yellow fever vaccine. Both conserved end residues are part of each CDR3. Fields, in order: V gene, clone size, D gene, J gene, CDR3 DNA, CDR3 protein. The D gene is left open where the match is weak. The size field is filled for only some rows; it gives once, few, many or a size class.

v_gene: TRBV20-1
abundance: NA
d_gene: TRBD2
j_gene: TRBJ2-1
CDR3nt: TGCAGTGCTGCGGCGGGGGGGCTTTACAATGAGCAGTTCTTC
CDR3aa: CSAAAGGLYNEQFF

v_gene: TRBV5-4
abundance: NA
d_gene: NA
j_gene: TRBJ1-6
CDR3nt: TGTGCCAGCAGCTTACTGACAGATTCACCCCTCCACTTT
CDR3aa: CASSLLTDSPLHF

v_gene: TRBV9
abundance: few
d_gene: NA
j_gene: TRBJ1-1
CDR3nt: TGTGCCAGCAGCGGATTCATGAACACTGAAGCTTTCTTT
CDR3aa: CASSGFMNTEAFF

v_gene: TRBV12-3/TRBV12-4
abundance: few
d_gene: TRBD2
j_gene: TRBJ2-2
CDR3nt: TGTGCCAGCAGGGCCCGGGGGGCGAACACCGGGGAGCTGTTTTTT
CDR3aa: CASRARGANTGELFF

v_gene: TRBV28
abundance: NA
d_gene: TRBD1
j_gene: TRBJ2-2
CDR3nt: TGTGCCAGCAGTTACGGACAGGCGAACACCGGGGAGCTGTTTTTT
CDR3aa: CASSYGQANTGELFF

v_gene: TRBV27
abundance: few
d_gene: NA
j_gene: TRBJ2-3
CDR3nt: TGTGCCAGCAGTCCTCTACGTCAGTATTTT
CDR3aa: CASSPLRQYF

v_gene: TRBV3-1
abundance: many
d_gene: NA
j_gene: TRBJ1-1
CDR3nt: TGTGCCAGCAGCCACTCTGACAGACTAGCTTTCTTT
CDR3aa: CASSHSDRLAFF

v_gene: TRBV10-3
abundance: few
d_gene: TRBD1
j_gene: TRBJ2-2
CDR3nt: TGTGCCATCAGCGACAGGGTGGGGGCCGGGGAGCTGTTTTTT
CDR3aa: CAISDRVGAGELFF

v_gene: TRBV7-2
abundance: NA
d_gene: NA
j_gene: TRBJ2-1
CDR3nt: TGTGCCAGCAGCTTAGCGTACGGGGCACAGTCCTACAATGAGCAGTTCTTC
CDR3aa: CASSLAYGAQSYNEQFF

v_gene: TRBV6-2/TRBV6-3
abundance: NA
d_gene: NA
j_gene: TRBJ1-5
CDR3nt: TGTGCCAGCAGTTCCCGCCCCAGGGAGGGGTATCAGCCCCAGCATTTT
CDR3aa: CASSSRPREGYQPQHF

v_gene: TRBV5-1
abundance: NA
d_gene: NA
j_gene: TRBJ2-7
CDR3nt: TGCGCCAGCAGCTTGGTACCCCCCTACGAGCAGTACTTC
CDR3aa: CASSLVPPYEQYF

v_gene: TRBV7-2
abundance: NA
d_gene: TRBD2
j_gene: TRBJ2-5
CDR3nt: TGTGCCAGCAGCAACGCCCCTAGCGGGGGGGCCCTGGAGACCCAGTACTTC
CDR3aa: CASSNAPSGGALETQYF

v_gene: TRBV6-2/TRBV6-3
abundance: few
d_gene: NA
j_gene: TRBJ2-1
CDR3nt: TGTGCCAGCAGTACGCCTTACAGGGACAATGAGCAGTTCTTC
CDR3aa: CASSTPYRDNEQFF

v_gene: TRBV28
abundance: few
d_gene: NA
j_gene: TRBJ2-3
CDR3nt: TGTGCCAGCAGTTCCCCCCTGGCGTCGGACTGGCGCACAGATACGCAGTATTTT
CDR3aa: CASSSPLASDWRTDTQYF

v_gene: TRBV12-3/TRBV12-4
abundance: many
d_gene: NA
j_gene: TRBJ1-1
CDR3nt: TGTGCCAGCAGTCTCCTAGGGCTGAACACTGAAGCTTTCTTT
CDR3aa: CASSLLGLNTEAFF

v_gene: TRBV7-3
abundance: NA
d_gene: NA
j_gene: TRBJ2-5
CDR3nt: TGTGCCAGCAGCAAGGGTAACCAAGAGACCCAGTACTTC
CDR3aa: CASSKGNQETQYF

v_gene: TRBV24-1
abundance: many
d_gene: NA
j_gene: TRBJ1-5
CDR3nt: TGTGCCACCAGCCTGGGGGGGAATCAGCCCCAGCATTTT
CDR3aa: CATSLGGNQPQHF

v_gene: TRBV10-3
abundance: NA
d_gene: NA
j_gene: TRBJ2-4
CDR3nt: TGTGCCATCAGTGAATATGCGGTACTAGCCAAAAACATTCAGTACTTC
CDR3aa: CAISEYAVLAKNIQYF

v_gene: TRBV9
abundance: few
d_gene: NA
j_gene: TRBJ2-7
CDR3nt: TGTGCCAGCAGCGGGGACGGAACCTACGAGCAGTACTTC
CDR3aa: CASSGDGTYEQYF

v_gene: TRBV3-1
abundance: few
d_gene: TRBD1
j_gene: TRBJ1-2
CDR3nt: TGTGCCAGCAGCTTTTCCGGGACAGGGGGCCCTATAGGCTATGGCTACACCTTC
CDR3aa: CASSFSGTGGPIGYGYTF

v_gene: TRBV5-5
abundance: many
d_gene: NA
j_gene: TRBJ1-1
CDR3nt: TGTGCCAGCAGTCCCACGGGTAATGAAGCTTTCTTT
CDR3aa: CASSPTGNEAFF

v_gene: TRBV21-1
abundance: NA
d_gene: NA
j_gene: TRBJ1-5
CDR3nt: TGTGCCAGCAGCAAAGGCACCAGGAGCAATCAGCCCCAGCATTTT
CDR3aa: CASSKGTRSNQPQHF

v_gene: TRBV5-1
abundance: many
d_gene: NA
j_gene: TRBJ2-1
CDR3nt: TGCGCCAGCAGCTTTAGGGGAAATGAGCAGTTCTTC
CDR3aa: CASSFRGNEQFF

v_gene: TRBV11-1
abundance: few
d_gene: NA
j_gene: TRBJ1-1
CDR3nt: TGTGCCAGCAGCCAACAGGGAGGCTCGTACACTGAAGCTTTCTTT
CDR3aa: CASSQQGGSYTEAFF

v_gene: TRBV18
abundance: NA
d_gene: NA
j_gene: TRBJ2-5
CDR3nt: TGTGCCAGCTCACAAAACCGAAGTATGGCAGGCAGGACGAGGACCCAGTACTTC
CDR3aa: CASSQNRSMAGRTRTQYF

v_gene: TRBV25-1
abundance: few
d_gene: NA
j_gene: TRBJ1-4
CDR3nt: TGTGCCAGCAGTGAAGCGGGACGGAGAACTAATGAAAAACTGTTTTTT
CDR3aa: CASSEAGRRTNEKLFF

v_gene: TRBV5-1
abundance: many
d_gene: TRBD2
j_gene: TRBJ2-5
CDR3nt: TGCGCCAGCAGCTCGGGACTAGCGGGGCGAGAGACCCAGTACTTC
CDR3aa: CASSSGLAGRETQYF

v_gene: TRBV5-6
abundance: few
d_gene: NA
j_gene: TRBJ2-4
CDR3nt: TGTGCCAGCAGCTTGGGGCGGGGAAACATTCAGTACTTC
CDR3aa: CASSLGRGNIQYF

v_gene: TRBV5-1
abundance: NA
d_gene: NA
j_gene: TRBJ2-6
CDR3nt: TGCGCCAGCAGCTTGGCAAGCACTGGGGCCAACGTCCTGACTTTC
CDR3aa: CASSLASTGANVLTF

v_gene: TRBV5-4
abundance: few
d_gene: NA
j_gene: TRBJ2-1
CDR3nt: TGTGCCAGCAGCCCGGAAAGCGATGAGCAGTTCTTC
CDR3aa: CASSPESDEQFF

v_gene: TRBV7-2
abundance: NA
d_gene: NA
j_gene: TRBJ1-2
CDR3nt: TGTGCCAGCAGCTTAGTGGGCTCGGGGGCGGTAGGAGGCTACACCTTC
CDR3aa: CASSLVGSGAVGGYTF